The rows below give T cell receptor beta chains drawn from one sample of a study of patients and donors after allogeneic stem cell transplantation. TCRdb redid the calling of the RT-PCR reads with MiXCR, one entry per CDR3 protein. The sample carries under 200,000 distinct CDR3 sequences, approximately 22% recorded once. Material for sequencing was blood, either unsorted or a sorted T cell fraction (not recorded which). The origin of the receptors is a human donor who was either an allogeneic HSCT recipient or a stem cell or donor lymphocyte infusion donor (not recorded which). It is not recorded whose cells these are; they may come from a transplant donor. The CDR3 runs from the conserved cysteine through the conserved F or W. Each record gives: V gene, D gene, J gene, clone size, CDR3 DNA, CDR3 protein. A D gene is named only where the DNA matches it firmly. The listing skips clone size in some rows; elsewhere it reads once, few, many or a size class.

v_gene: TRBV6-5; d_gene: .; j_gene: TRBJ1-4; abundance: many; CDR3nt: TGTGCCAGCAGTTACGGGGGGACTTCTAATGAAAAACTGTTTTTT; CDR3aa: CASSYGGTSNEKLFF
v_gene: TRBV10-3; d_gene: .; j_gene: TRBJ2-5; abundance: .; CDR3nt: TGTGCCATCAGCGCAGGGGTCCAAGAGACCCAGTACTTC; CDR3aa: CAISAGVQETQYF
v_gene: TRBV10-3; d_gene: .; j_gene: TRBJ2-2; abundance: .; CDR3nt: TGTGCCATCAGTCCAGGGTTGAGCGGGGAGCTGTTTTTT; CDR3aa: CAISPGLSGELFF
v_gene: TRBV20-1; d_gene: .; j_gene: TRBJ2-7; abundance: few; CDR3nt: TGCAGTGCTAGAGCGGCGCTCGAGCAGTACTTC; CDR3aa: CSARAALEQYF
v_gene: TRBV12-3/TRBV12-4; d_gene: TRBD1; j_gene: TRBJ2-7; abundance: many; CDR3nt: TGTGCCAGCAGTTTTGGTGACAGGGTGGGGTACGAGCAGTACTTC; CDR3aa: CASSFGDRVGYEQYF
v_gene: TRBV15; d_gene: .; j_gene: TRBJ1-1; abundance: few; CDR3nt: TGTGCCACCAGCAGAGAAATAGTGAACACTGAAGCTTTCTTT; CDR3aa: CATSREIVNTEAFF
v_gene: TRBV5-6; d_gene: .; j_gene: TRBJ2-2; abundance: .; CDR3nt: TGTGCCAGCAGCTTAGGACGTGTCGCGAACACCGGGGAGCTGTTTTTT; CDR3aa: CASSLGRVANTGELFF
v_gene: TRBV6-2/TRBV6-3; d_gene: .; j_gene: TRBJ1-5; abundance: few; CDR3nt: TGTGCCAGCAGTTACTGGACAGTAGGCAATCAGCCCCAGCATTTT; CDR3aa: CASSYWTVGNQPQHF
v_gene: TRBV29-1; d_gene: .; j_gene: TRBJ2-3; abundance: .; CDR3nt: TGCAGCGTCGCTCCGGGACATCGCACAGATACGCAGTATTTT; CDR3aa: CSVAPGHRTDTQYF
v_gene: TRBV5-6; d_gene: .; j_gene: TRBJ1-6; abundance: .; CDR3nt: TGTGCCAGCAGCTTGGGGCAATTTGGATCACCCCTCCACTTT; CDR3aa: CASSLGQFGSPLHF
v_gene: TRBV29-1; d_gene: TRBD2; j_gene: TRBJ2-3; abundance: .; CDR3nt: TGCAGCGGATCACTAGCGGGCCCTACGGAGCAGTATTTT; CDR3aa: CSGSLAGPTEQYF
v_gene: TRBV12-3/TRBV12-4; d_gene: .; j_gene: TRBJ1-6; abundance: .; CDR3nt: TGTGCCAGCAGTTTTTACCAGACACTCAATTCACCCCTCCACTTT; CDR3aa: CASSFYQTLNSPLHF
v_gene: TRBV10-3; d_gene: TRBD2; j_gene: TRBJ2-1; abundance: .; CDR3nt: TGTGCCATCAGTGAGACTAGCGGGAGGACCCTGGGATACAATGAGCAGTTCTTC; CDR3aa: CAISETSGRTLGYNEQFF
v_gene: TRBV5-1; d_gene: TRBD1; j_gene: TRBJ2-3; abundance: few; CDR3nt: TGCGCCAGCAGCTTGGTCAGGGGGCTTGGAGATACGCAGTATTTT; CDR3aa: CASSLVRGLGDTQYF
v_gene: TRBV29-1; d_gene: TRBD1; j_gene: TRBJ1-2; abundance: .; CDR3nt: TGCAGCGTTCTCTTCAACCACCGGGACAGGGCTGCTCCTGTTTATGGCTACACCTTC; CDR3aa: CSVLFNHRDRAAPVYGYTF
v_gene: TRBV12-3/TRBV12-4; d_gene: .; j_gene: TRBJ1-5; abundance: many; CDR3nt: TGTGCCAGCAGCATAGGGGAACAGCCCCAGCATTTT; CDR3aa: CASSIGEQPQHF
v_gene: TRBV25-1; d_gene: TRBD1; j_gene: TRBJ2-7; abundance: .; CDR3nt: TGTGCCAGCAGGACAGGGTCAGTGGAGCAGTACTTC; CDR3aa: CASRTGSVEQYF
v_gene: TRBV6-1; d_gene: .; j_gene: TRBJ1-5; abundance: .; CDR3nt: TGTGCCAGCATAGGGTTTCCCTACGATCAGCCCCAGCATTTT; CDR3aa: CASIGFPYDQPQHF
v_gene: TRBV3-1; d_gene: .; j_gene: TRBJ2-2; abundance: .; CDR3nt: TGTGCCAGCAGCCGGAAGGGCACCGGGGAGCTGTTTTTT; CDR3aa: CASSRKGTGELFF
v_gene: TRBV27; d_gene: .; j_gene: TRBJ2-3; abundance: few; CDR3nt: TGTGCCAGCAGTTCCCCTTGGGCGGATGACACAGATACGCAGTATTTT; CDR3aa: CASSSPWADDTDTQYF
v_gene: TRBV6-4; d_gene: .; j_gene: TRBJ1-2; abundance: .; CDR3nt: TGTGCCAGCAGTGAATCGGGGGCCGGTAACTATGGCTACACCTTC; CDR3aa: CASSESGAGNYGYTF
v_gene: TRBV19; d_gene: TRBD1; j_gene: TRBJ1-1; abundance: few; CDR3nt: TGTGCCAGTAGGTCCGGACAGGGATACACTGAAGCTTTCTTT; CDR3aa: CASRSGQGYTEAFF
v_gene: TRBV14; d_gene: .; j_gene: TRBJ1-1; abundance: many; CDR3nt: TGTGCCAGCAGCCAAGATAATTATGGGGTAGGCACTGAAGCTTTCTTT; CDR3aa: CASSQDNYGVGTEAFF
v_gene: TRBV19; d_gene: .; j_gene: TRBJ1-1; abundance: few; CDR3nt: TGTGCCAGTAGTATAGGGGCAGCTTACAAGGGTGAAGCTTTCTTT; CDR3aa: CASSIGAAYKGEAFF
v_gene: TRBV7-9; d_gene: .; j_gene: TRBJ1-5; abundance: few; CDR3nt: TGTGCCAGCAGCCAAGGGGCTCTAAGCAATCAGCCCCAGCATTTT; CDR3aa: CASSQGALSNQPQHF
v_gene: TRBV10-3; d_gene: .; j_gene: TRBJ2-3; abundance: .; CDR3nt: TGTGCCATCAGCCTCTCTAAAGGGATGCGCACAGATACGCAGTATTTT; CDR3aa: CAISLSKGMRTDTQYF
v_gene: TRBV29-1; d_gene: .; j_gene: TRBJ1-1; abundance: few; CDR3nt: TGCAGATATGAAGTCCCAGGGGTGAGCTCGTACACTGAAGCTTTCTTT; CDR3aa: CRYEVPGVSSYTEAFF
v_gene: TRBV29-1; d_gene: .; j_gene: TRBJ2-2; abundance: few; CDR3nt: TGCAGCCCCGAATGGCACAGCAAGAACACCGGGGAGCTGTTTTTT; CDR3aa: CSPEWHSKNTGELFF
v_gene: TRBV12-3/TRBV12-4; d_gene: .; j_gene: TRBJ1-4; abundance: few; CDR3nt: TGTGCCAGCAGTTTGGGGCAGTGGAATGAAAAACTGTTTTTT; CDR3aa: CASSLGQWNEKLFF
v_gene: TRBV27; d_gene: .; j_gene: TRBJ1-2; abundance: .; CDR3nt: TGTGCCAGCAGTTTATCGCCGCGGATTGGCTATGGCTACACCTTC; CDR3aa: CASSLSPRIGYGYTF
v_gene: TRBV29-1; d_gene: TRBD2; j_gene: TRBJ2-3; abundance: few; CDR3nt: TGCAGCGTGGAACGGGGGGGCGGCACAGATACGCAGTATTTT; CDR3aa: CSVERGGGTDTQYF
v_gene: TRBV29-1; d_gene: TRBD1; j_gene: TRBJ1-2; abundance: few; CDR3nt: TGCAGCGTTCCGGGACAGGGGTTCTCTGGCTACACCTTC; CDR3aa: CSVPGQGFSGYTF
v_gene: TRBV10-3; d_gene: .; j_gene: TRBJ2-5; abundance: .; CDR3nt: TGTGCCATCAGCGCCGCCGGAGAGACCCAGTACTTC; CDR3aa: CAISAAGETQYF
v_gene: TRBV20-1; d_gene: .; j_gene: TRBJ1-1; abundance: .; CDR3nt: TGCAGTGCTAGCCGGGCCAACACTGAAGCTTTCTTT; CDR3aa: CSASRANTEAFF
v_gene: TRBV20-1; d_gene: .; j_gene: TRBJ1-5; abundance: few; CDR3nt: TGCAGTGCTAGAGTTGAAAATCAGCCCCAGCATTTT; CDR3aa: CSARVENQPQHF
v_gene: TRBV2; d_gene: TRBD2; j_gene: TRBJ2-1; abundance: .; CDR3nt: TGTGCCAGCAGCCCAAGGGAGGGCTTCATCGATGAGCAGTTCTTC; CDR3aa: CASSPREGFIDEQFF
v_gene: TRBV5-1; d_gene: TRBD1; j_gene: TRBJ2-3; abundance: .; CDR3nt: TGCGCCAGCAGCTCGGGACAGACCAGCACAGATACGCAGTATTTT; CDR3aa: CASSSGQTSTDTQYF
v_gene: TRBV6-5; d_gene: .; j_gene: TRBJ1-5; abundance: .; CDR3nt: TGTGCCAGCAGTTGGGCGCTCAATCAGCCCCAGCATTTT; CDR3aa: CASSWALNQPQHF
v_gene: TRBV12-3/TRBV12-4; d_gene: TRBD1; j_gene: TRBJ2-7; abundance: .; CDR3nt: TGTGCCAGCAGTTCAGGGGGCACCCGCAAACCCTACGAGCAGTACTTC; CDR3aa: CASSSGGTRKPYEQYF
v_gene: TRBV19; d_gene: TRBD1; j_gene: TRBJ1-6; abundance: .; CDR3nt: TGTGCGGATCCGGGACAGGGCGATTCACCCCTCCACTTT; CDR3aa: CADPGQGDSPLHF
v_gene: TRBV20-1; d_gene: TRBD2; j_gene: TRBJ2-1; abundance: .; CDR3nt: TGCAGTGGCCATCTAGCGGGAGGGCCCGAAGAGCAGTTCTTC; CDR3aa: CSGHLAGGPEEQFF
v_gene: TRBV7-2; d_gene: TRBD2; j_gene: TRBJ2-3; abundance: .; CDR3nt: TGTGCCAGCAGCAGGAACCCGGGACTAGCTCTCGATACGCAGTATTTT; CDR3aa: CASSRNPGLALDTQYF
v_gene: TRBV5-1; d_gene: .; j_gene: TRBJ1-2; abundance: many; CDR3nt: TGCGCCAGCAGCTCGGCGGTTTCCGGGACCGAGGAAAACTATGGCTACACCTTC; CDR3aa: CASSSAVSGTEENYGYTF
v_gene: TRBV29-1; d_gene: TRBD1; j_gene: TRBJ2-7; abundance: .; CDR3nt: TGCAGCGTTGCCGGGACAGGGGGCACCTACGAGCAGTACTTC; CDR3aa: CSVAGTGGTYEQYF
v_gene: TRBV20-1; d_gene: TRBD1; j_gene: TRBJ1-4; abundance: many; CDR3nt: TGCAGTGCTAGAGAAGGACAGGGTCGCGAAAAACTGTTTTTT; CDR3aa: CSAREGQGREKLFF
v_gene: TRBV19; d_gene: .; j_gene: TRBJ2-1; abundance: few; CDR3nt: TGTGCCAGTAGTACGACACATACATTAATTGAGCAGTTCTTC; CDR3aa: CASSTTHTLIEQFF
v_gene: TRBV7-3; d_gene: TRBD1; j_gene: TRBJ1-1; abundance: few; CDR3nt: TGTGCCAGCAGCTCCTGGCCCTTTGACACAGGGGATAACACTGAAGCTTTCTTT; CDR3aa: CASSSWPFDTGDNTEAFF
v_gene: TRBV5-1; d_gene: TRBD1; j_gene: TRBJ2-1; abundance: .; CDR3nt: TGCGCCAGCAGCCTCCAGACAGGGTTCAGCGATGAGCAGTTCTTC; CDR3aa: CASSLQTGFSDEQFF
v_gene: TRBV30; d_gene: .; j_gene: TRBJ2-3; abundance: .; CDR3nt: TGTGCCTGGAGTTTCACTGGCGGCTACACAGATACGCAGTATTTT; CDR3aa: CAWSFTGGYTDTQYF
v_gene: TRBV3-1; d_gene: TRBD1; j_gene: TRBJ2-5; abundance: .; CDR3nt: TGTGCCAGCAGCCAAGATGGGGGACAGCAAGAGACCCAGTACTTC; CDR3aa: CASSQDGGQQETQYF
v_gene: TRBV5-1; d_gene: .; j_gene: TRBJ2-3; abundance: .; CDR3nt: TGCGCCAGCAGCTTGGCTCGGGGGCGCACGGATACGCAGTATTTT; CDR3aa: CASSLARGRTDTQYF
v_gene: TRBV6-5; d_gene: TRBD2; j_gene: TRBJ2-1; abundance: .; CDR3nt: TGTGCCAGCAGTTTGCTAGCGGGGAATGAGCAGTTCTTC; CDR3aa: CASSLLAGNEQFF
v_gene: TRBV20-1; d_gene: TRBD1; j_gene: TRBJ2-7; abundance: .; CDR3nt: TGCAGTGCTAGAAAGGGACAGGGCGACTCCGAGCAGTACTTC; CDR3aa: CSARKGQGDSEQYF
v_gene: TRBV11-2; d_gene: .; j_gene: TRBJ2-5; abundance: .; CDR3nt: TGTGCCAGCAGCCATCATCGACGGGGCCAAGAGACCCAGTACTTC; CDR3aa: CASSHHRRGQETQYF
v_gene: TRBV29-1; d_gene: .; j_gene: TRBJ1-1; abundance: .; CDR3nt: TGCAGCGTTGATGACAGATCCTGGGGAACTGAAGCTTTCTTT; CDR3aa: CSVDDRSWGTEAFF
v_gene: TRBV21-1; d_gene: .; j_gene: TRBJ2-4; abundance: .; CDR3nt: TGTGCCAGCAGCAAACGTGCAGTTATAGCCAAAAACATTCAGTACTTC; CDR3aa: CASSKRAVIAKNIQYF
v_gene: TRBV14; d_gene: TRBD1; j_gene: TRBJ2-7; abundance: .; CDR3nt: TGTGCCAGCAGCCGGACAGGGAGCGAGCAGTACTTC; CDR3aa: CASSRTGSEQYF
v_gene: TRBV6-5; d_gene: .; j_gene: TRBJ1-1; abundance: few; CDR3nt: TGTGCCAGCAGTTACTCCTACGGGACAGAAGCTTTCTTT; CDR3aa: CASSYSYGTEAFF
v_gene: TRBV20-1; d_gene: .; j_gene: TRBJ2-2; abundance: .; CDR3nt: TGCAGTGCTGGATACGCGGACACCGGGGAGCTGTTTTTT; CDR3aa: CSAGYADTGELFF
v_gene: TRBV5-1; d_gene: .; j_gene: TRBJ2-2; abundance: .; CDR3nt: TGCGCCAGCAGCTTGGCGGGACTCCCTCTCGGGGAGCTGTTTTTT; CDR3aa: CASSLAGLPLGELFF